The 5 T cell receptor beta chains below all came from one sample that was sequenced in a study of blood T cell repertoires in COVID-19. TCRdb's copy holds only in-frame clones and misses some; the assay was immunoSEQ multiplex PCR. The sample holds 450,000 or so clones, about 90% seen once. Sequencing was done on a sample of peripheral blood. These TCRs come from a man between 18 and 29 years old with COVID-19, enrolled during active disease.

This chain joins TRBV27 and TRBJ1-2, with a weak D call TRBD1 (6 bases). Germline CDR1 is MNHEY and CDR2 is SMNVEV (reference sequence). The CDR3 is 15 amino acids. The germline V and J ends were trimmed by 0 bases and 3 bases, with 11 bases remaining between them. The CDR3 nucleotides are TGTGCCAGCAGTTTATCTGGGCAGGGGCACTATGGCTACACCTTC. Its translation: CASSLSGQGHYGYTF.

The V gene is TRBV6-5, the J gene TRBJ1-2; 8 nucleotides match TRBD1. Germline CDR1 is MNHEY and CDR2 is SVGAGI. The J segment lost 8 bases and the V segment lost 1 base, leaving 6 bases of the junction unmatched. CDR3 length: 14 amino acids. The DNA for the CDR3 is TGTGCCAGCAGTTACTTATCAGGGGGCTGGGGCTACACCTTC. Translating gives CASSYLSGGWGYTF.

This rearrangement joins TRBV29-1 to TRBJ1-1; D unclear. With 6 bases removed from V and 0 bases from J, the gap between germline ends came to 11 bases. CDR3 length: 13 amino acids. CDR1 is SQVTM and CDR2 is ANQGSEA in the germline V gene. The CDR3 spells CSVATVMNTEAFF. In DNA, the CDR3 is TGCAGCGTCGCTACAGTTATGAACACTGAAGCTTTCTTT.

This rearrangement joins TRBV5-4 to TRBJ1-2; 8 positions match TRBD1. Germline values: CDR1 SGHNT, CDR2 YYREEE (reference sequence). The junction had 1 base not matched to a gene; V was cut back by 3 bases and J by 3 bases. The length of the CDR3 is 13 residues. The CDR3 sequence: CASSSGQDYGYTF. The CDR3 region has the DNA TGTGCCAGCAGCTCGGGACAGGACTATGGCTACACCTTC.

V is TRBV4-1 and J is TRBJ2-1; the match to TRBD2 covers 8 bases. Per germline, CDR1 MGHRA and CDR2 YSYEKL. The CDR3 length is 16 residues. The V segment lost 1 base and the J segment 8 bases; nucleotides outside the gene matches: 10. CDR3 sequence: CASSQVGLSGSYEQFF. The CDR3 bases are TGCGCCAGCAGCCAAGTTGGACTAAGCGGGAGTTATGAGCAGTTCTTC.